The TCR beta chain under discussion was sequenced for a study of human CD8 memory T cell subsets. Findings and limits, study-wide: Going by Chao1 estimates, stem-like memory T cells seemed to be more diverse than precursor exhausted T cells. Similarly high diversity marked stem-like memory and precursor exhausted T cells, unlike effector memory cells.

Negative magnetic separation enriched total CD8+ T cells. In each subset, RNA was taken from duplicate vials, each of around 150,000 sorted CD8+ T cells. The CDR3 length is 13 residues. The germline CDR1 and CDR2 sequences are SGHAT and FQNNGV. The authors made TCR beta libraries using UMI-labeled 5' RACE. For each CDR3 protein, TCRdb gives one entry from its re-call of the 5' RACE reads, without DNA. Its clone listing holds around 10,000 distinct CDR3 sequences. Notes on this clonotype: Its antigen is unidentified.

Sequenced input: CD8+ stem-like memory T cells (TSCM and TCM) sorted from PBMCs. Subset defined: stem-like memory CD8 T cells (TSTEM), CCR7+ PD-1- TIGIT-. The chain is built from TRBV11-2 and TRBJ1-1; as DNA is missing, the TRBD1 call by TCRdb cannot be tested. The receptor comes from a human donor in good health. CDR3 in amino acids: CASRAPTNTEAFF.